This TCR beta chain was profiled in a study of blood T cell repertoires in COVID-19. For the study at large: Some COVID-19 samples were acute and others convalescent; all came from the United States, Italy and Spain. In each case, the material was cDNA or gDNA derived from T cells, B-cell-depleted T cells, or PBMCs.

Methods used by the authors: Amplifying reference gene primers gave estimates of nucleated cell counts. Using immunoSEQ multiplex PCR, the repertoire was profiled, and TCRdb retains in-frame clones only, with some absent. V and J calls and clone size are as listed in that table; D and trimming were resolved from the DNA. Of around 130,000 clones in the sample, roughly 88% were seen once. The sequenced sample was peripheral blood. The sequence was collected from a man in his sixties or seventies with active COVID-19.

Here the CDR3 reads CASITLAGPRNYEQYF. In DNA form, the CDR3 reads TGTGCCAGCATCACTCTGGCGGGACCCCGAAACTACGAGCAGTACTTC. The genes are TRBV28 and TRBJ2-7; possibly TRBD2 for D (6 bases). Trimming cost V 7 bases and J 3 bases, with 22 bases left between them. This CDR3 is built from 16 residues. The V gene's germline CDR1 is MDHEN and CDR2 SYDVKM.